A selection of T cell receptor beta chains follows, all from one sample in a study of cytomegalovirus exposure and HLA in healthy donors. Repertoires were generated with immunoSEQ multiplex PCR, while TCRdb's copy carries only in-frame clones and drops some. The sample records under 200,000 clones, about 89% being singletons. The sequenced sample consisted of PBMCs. These receptors all stem from a woman aged 18-29 years in good health and CMV-seropositive. The CDR3 runs from the conserved cysteine through the conserved F or W. D genes are given only for firm matches. A row's size may be missing; if present it is once, few, many or a size class.

d_call,v_call,clone_size,j_call,cdr3_nt,cdr3_aa
.,TRBV2,.,TRBJ2-2,TGTGCCAGCAGTGCGAGGGGGGGCCGTACCGGGGAGCTGTTTTTT,CASSARGGRTGELFF
.,TRBV9,.,TRBJ2-3,TGTGCCAGCACCCCAGCGGCTATTTCAGATACGCAGTATTTT,CASTPAAISDTQYF
TRBD2,TRBV10-3,.,TRBJ2-3,TGTGCCATCAGTGAGGTCGGGAGGGCCAGGAATACGCAGTATTTT,CAISEVGRARNTQYF
.,TRBV10-3,once,TRBJ1-2,TGTGCCATCAGTGGGCAGATTAACTATGGCTACACCTTC,CAISGQINYGYTF
.,TRBV5-1,.,TRBJ2-3,TGCGCCAGCAGCTACAGAACAGATACGCAGTATTTT,CASSYRTDTQYF
.,TRBV6-6,.,TRBJ2-7,TGTGCCAGCAGTTACTCGCCGGGGTACTACGAGCAGTACTTC,CASSYSPGYYEQYF
TRBD1,TRBV2,.,TRBJ1-2,TGTGCCAGCAGTGATGTATTGACAGGGCTTCGGCTCGATGGCTACACCTTC,CASSDVLTGLRLDGYTF
TRBD1,TRBV6-5,.,TRBJ1-4,TGTGCCAGCAGTTACCTTCGGACAGGGAGGAATGAAAAACTGTTTTTT,CASSYLRTGRNEKLFF
.,TRBV7-9,.,TRBJ2-5,TGTGCCAGCAGCTTCCCCCGGGAAGAGACCCAGTACTTC,CASSFPREETQYF
.,TRBV30,few,TRBJ1-6,TGTGCCTGGAACAGGGCAAACTCACCCCTCCACTTT,CAWNRANSPLHF
.,TRBV6-1,.,TRBJ2-2,TGTGCCAGCTCTCGACAGCCCTACACCGGGGAGCTGTTTTTT,CASSRQPYTGELFF
.,TRBV29-1,.,TRBJ1-2,TGCAGCGGTGGATCAGGGGATGGCTACACCTTC,CSGGSGDGYTF
.,TRBV9,.,TRBJ2-3,TGTGCCAGCAGCCTAGGTTCCGAGGGTACGCAGTATTTT,CASSLGSEGTQYF
.,TRBV29-1,.,TRBJ2-5,TGCAGCCTATCGGCAGGGCAGGAGACCCAGTACTTC,CSLSAGQETQYF
.,TRBV14,.,TRBJ2-7,TGTGCCAGCAGCGGGGGGTTTACCTTCTACGAGCAGTACTTC,CASSGGFTFYEQYF
.,TRBV6-4,.,TRBJ2-1,TGTGCCAGCAGTGGTAGATTAAGCTCCTACAATGAGCAGTTCTTC,CASSGRLSSYNEQFF
.,TRBV27,.,TRBJ2-7,TGTGCCAGCAGTCCGCCGGGGGGCACGGAGCAGTACTTC,CASSPPGGTEQYF